These T cell receptor beta chains were read from a single sample in a study of cytomegalovirus exposure and HLA in healthy donors. Sequencing was performed with immunoSEQ multiplex PCR; in TCRdb, only in-frame clones are kept and a portion is missing. The profile shows about 180,000 clones, more than 75% of them singletons. The specimen sequenced was PBMCs. The receptors were gathered from a woman between 25 and 40 years old in good health and CMV-seronegative. CDR3s include the opening cysteine and the closing phenylalanine or tryptophan. D genes are given only for firm matches. Only part of the rows carry a size: once, few, many, or a class if the clone is expanded.

V gene: TRBV7-8
clone size: NA
D gene: NA
J gene: TRBJ2-7
CDR3 protein: CASSLVSSSYEQYF
CDR3 DNA: TGTGCCAGCAGCTTAGTGTCTTCCTCCTACGAGCAGTACTTC

V gene: TRBV6-4
clone size: once
D gene: TRBD1
J gene: TRBJ1-2
CDR3 protein: CASSDSGTGHYGYTF
CDR3 DNA: TGTGCCAGCAGTGATTCCGGGACAGGCCATTATGGCTACACCTTC

V gene: TRBV6-5
clone size: NA
D gene: TRBD1
J gene: TRBJ2-7
CDR3 protein: CASSYPGTGDPYEQYF
CDR3 DNA: TGTGCCAGCAGTTACCCCGGGACAGGGGACCCCTACGAGCAGTACTTC

V gene: TRBV6-1
clone size: once
D gene: NA
J gene: TRBJ2-7
CDR3 protein: CASSVEPIRDEQYF
CDR3 DNA: TGTGCCAGCAGTGTAGAACCTATCAGGGACGAGCAGTACTTC

V gene: TRBV30
clone size: NA
D gene: NA
J gene: TRBJ2-3
CDR3 protein: CAWRGIASDTQYF
CDR3 DNA: TGTGCCTGGAGGGGCATAGCGTCAGATACGCAGTATTTT

V gene: TRBV30
clone size: NA
D gene: NA
J gene: TRBJ1-4
CDR3 protein: CAWSDPQGTNEKLFF
CDR3 DNA: TGTGCCTGGAGTGACCCCCAGGGAACTAATGAAAAACTGTTTTTT

V gene: TRBV7-9
clone size: NA
D gene: NA
J gene: TRBJ2-7
CDR3 protein: CASSQITGEQYF
CDR3 DNA: TGTGCCAGCAGCCAAATCACGGGGGAGCAGTACTTC

V gene: TRBV10-2
clone size: NA
D gene: NA
J gene: TRBJ2-3
CDR3 protein: CASSEEHSPDTQYF
CDR3 DNA: TGCGCCAGCAGTGAAGAGCACTCGCCAGATACGCAGTATTTT

V gene: TRBV11-2
clone size: NA
D gene: NA
J gene: TRBJ1-6
CDR3 protein: CASSLGQIYNSPLHF
CDR3 DNA: TGTGCCAGCAGCCTAGGGCAGATTTATAATTCACCCCTCCACTTT

V gene: TRBV18
clone size: NA
D gene: NA
J gene: TRBJ2-1
CDR3 protein: CASSPPRGSSYNEQFF
CDR3 DNA: TGTGCCAGCTCACCACCGAGGGGGAGCTCCTACAATGAGCAGTTCTTC

V gene: TRBV19
clone size: NA
D gene: NA
J gene: TRBJ1-2
CDR3 protein: CASSSRQGRLGGYTF
CDR3 DNA: TGTGCCAGTAGTAGTCGGCAAGGGAGGTTGGGCGGCTACACCTTC

V gene: TRBV6-6
clone size: NA
D gene: TRBD2
J gene: TRBJ2-2
CDR3 protein: CASSSLAGGPPGELFF
CDR3 DNA: TGTGCCAGCAGTTCACTAGCGGGGGGGCCCCCCGGGGAGCTGTTTTTT

V gene: TRBV7-9
clone size: NA
D gene: NA
J gene: TRBJ2-1
CDR3 protein: CASSPPIGGRSNEQFF
CDR3 DNA: TGTGCCAGCAGCCCCCCTATAGGGGGTCGATCCAATGAGCAGTTCTTC

V gene: TRBV6-5
clone size: NA
D gene: TRBD1
J gene: TRBJ1-2
CDR3 protein: CASSSTGLGYGYTF
CDR3 DNA: TGTGCCAGCAGTTCGACAGGGTTGGGCTATGGCTACACCTTC

V gene: TRBV10-3
clone size: NA
D gene: TRBD2
J gene: TRBJ2-3
CDR3 protein: CATGWGSAGGTDTQYF
CDR3 DNA: TGTGCCACCGGCTGGGGATCTGCGGGGGGCACAGATACGCAGTATTTT

V gene: TRBV6-5
clone size: NA
D gene: NA
J gene: TRBJ1-2
CDR3 protein: CASSYSPQDPNGYTF
CDR3 DNA: TGTGCCAGCAGTTACTCCCCACAGGACCCCAATGGCTACACCTTC

V gene: TRBV11-2
clone size: NA
D gene: NA
J gene: TRBJ1-2
CDR3 protein: CASTITTNYGYTF
CDR3 DNA: TGTGCCAGCACCATAACAACCAACTATGGCTACACCTTC

V gene: TRBV15
clone size: NA
D gene: TRBD1
J gene: TRBJ1-1
CDR3 protein: CATRPGQGPTEAFF
CDR3 DNA: TGTGCCACCAGGCCGGGACAGGGACCCACTGAAGCTTTCTTT

V gene: TRBV19
clone size: few
D gene: TRBD1
J gene: TRBJ1-5
CDR3 protein: CASSQGTGNQPQHF
CDR3 DNA: TGTGCCAGTAGCCAAGGGACAGGAAATCAGCCCCAGCATTTT

V gene: TRBV4-1
clone size: NA
D gene: TRBD2
J gene: TRBJ2-7
CDR3 protein: CASSLHTGGVYEQYF
CDR3 DNA: TGCGCCAGCAGCCTCCACACGGGGGGTGTTTACGAGCAGTACTTC

V gene: TRBV5-4
clone size: NA
D gene: NA
J gene: TRBJ2-6
CDR3 protein: CASSLMQRSNSGANVLTF
CDR3 DNA: TGTGCCAGCAGCTTGATGCAACGGAGCAACTCTGGGGCCAACGTCCTGACTTTC

V gene: TRBV9
clone size: NA
D gene: TRBD2
J gene: TRBJ2-3
CDR3 protein: CASSVFGGEFTDTQYF
CDR3 DNA: TGTGCCAGCAGCGTATTTGGGGGGGAGTTTACAGATACGCAGTATTTT

V gene: TRBV5-1
clone size: once
D gene: NA
J gene: TRBJ2-1
CDR3 protein: CASSLRVRGNEQFF
CDR3 DNA: TGCGCCAGCAGCTTGCGTGTTCGGGGGAATGAGCAGTTCTTC

V gene: TRBV6-1
clone size: once
D gene: TRBD1
J gene: TRBJ1-2
CDR3 protein: CASSATPTGDYGYTF
CDR3 DNA: TGTGCCAGCAGCGCCACTCCGACAGGGGACTATGGCTACACCTTC

V gene: TRBV4-3
clone size: NA
D gene: TRBD2
J gene: TRBJ2-3
CDR3 protein: CASSRKVAGGPGTDTQYF
CDR3 DNA: TGCGCCAGCAGCCGAAAAGTAGCGGGGGGGCCGGGCACAGATACGCAGTATTTT

V gene: TRBV4-1
clone size: NA
D gene: TRBD2
J gene: TRBJ2-1
CDR3 protein: CASSQVLAGYNEQFF
CDR3 DNA: TGCGCCAGCAGCCAAGTGCTAGCGGGCTACAATGAGCAGTTCTTC

V gene: TRBV2
clone size: NA
D gene: TRBD1
J gene: TRBJ1-1
CDR3 protein: CASVRSQGALTEAFF
CDR3 DNA: TGTGCCAGCGTAAGGTCCCAGGGGGCGTTGACTGAAGCTTTCTTT

V gene: TRBV4-2
clone size: NA
D gene: TRBD2
J gene: TRBJ2-7
CDR3 protein: CASSQNTQLAGGYEQYF
CDR3 DNA: TGTGCCAGCAGCCAAAATACCCAACTAGCGGGGGGCTACGAGCAGTACTTC

V gene: TRBV6-1
clone size: NA
D gene: TRBD1
J gene: TRBJ1-6
CDR3 protein: CASSEVPGQGNSPLHF
CDR3 DNA: TGTGCCAGCAGTGAGGTTCCGGGACAGGGCAATTCACCCCTCCACTTT

V gene: TRBV6-5
clone size: NA
D gene: NA
J gene: TRBJ1-2
CDR3 protein: CASSYLETPSGYTF
CDR3 DNA: TGTGCCAGCAGTTACCTGGAGACCCCATCTGGCTACACCTTC

V gene: TRBV27
clone size: NA
D gene: TRBD2
J gene: TRBJ2-7
CDR3 protein: CASKYRAGDLYEQYF
CDR3 DNA: TGTGCCAGCAAGTACCGAGCGGGGGATTTGTACGAGCAGTACTTC

V gene: TRBV18
clone size: NA
D gene: NA
J gene: TRBJ1-2
CDR3 protein: CASSPKSSGTSSNYGYTF
CDR3 DNA: TGTGCCAGCTCACCAAAGAGCTCCGGGACATCCTCTAACTATGGCTACACCTTC

V gene: TRBV4-1
clone size: NA
D gene: TRBD1
J gene: TRBJ2-7
CDR3 protein: CASSQGGGLSYEQYF
CDR3 DNA: TGCGCCAGCAGCCAAGGAGGGGGCCTTTCCTACGAGCAGTACTTC

V gene: TRBV6-5
clone size: NA
D gene: TRBD2
J gene: TRBJ2-3
CDR3 protein: CASSATSGDTQYF
CDR3 DNA: TGTGCCAGCAGTGCGACTAGCGGGGATACGCAGTATTTT

V gene: TRBV5-4
clone size: NA
D gene: TRBD1
J gene: TRBJ1-2
CDR3 protein: CASSLGGLDRGGGYTF
CDR3 DNA: TGTGCCAGCAGCTTGGGGGGTTTGGACAGGGGTGGTGGCTACACCTTC

V gene: TRBV7-9
clone size: NA
D gene: NA
J gene: TRBJ2-7
CDR3 protein: CASSSEPGYEQYF
CDR3 DNA: TGTGCCAGCAGCTCAGAGCCGGGCTACGAGCAGTACTTC

V gene: TRBV7-8
clone size: NA
D gene: NA
J gene: TRBJ1-2
CDR3 protein: CASSSATPIRDNYGYTF
CDR3 DNA: TGTGCCAGCAGCTCCGCAACCCCTATCCGGGATAACTATGGCTACACCTTC

V gene: TRBV11-2
clone size: NA
D gene: NA
J gene: TRBJ2-1
CDR3 protein: CASSHSVKPRDEQFF
CDR3 DNA: TGTGCCAGCAGCCACTCGGTTAAACCGAGGGATGAGCAGTTCTTC

V gene: TRBV5-4
clone size: NA
D gene: TRBD1
J gene: TRBJ1-1
CDR3 protein: CASSPQTGGNTEAFF
CDR3 DNA: TGTGCCAGCAGCCCGCAGACAGGGGGAAACACTGAAGCTTTCTTT

V gene: TRBV9
clone size: NA
D gene: NA
J gene: TRBJ1-2
CDR3 protein: CASSVEVGNREFGYTF
CDR3 DNA: TGTGCCAGCAGCGTAGAGGTAGGGAACCGGGAGTTTGGCTACACCTTC

V gene: TRBV6-5
clone size: NA
D gene: NA
J gene: TRBJ1-2
CDR3 protein: CASSYPDQGGYTF
CDR3 DNA: TGTGCCAGCAGTTACCCGGACCAGGGGGGCTACACCTTC

V gene: TRBV15
clone size: NA
D gene: NA
J gene: TRBJ1-5
CDR3 protein: CATSDPGLGNQPQHF
CDR3 DNA: TGTGCCACCAGCGATCCGGGGTTGGGCAATCAGCCCCAGCATTTT

V gene: TRBV27
clone size: NA
D gene: NA
J gene: TRBJ1-5
CDR3 protein: CASSFLGRDQPQHF
CDR3 DNA: TGTGCCAGCAGTTTTCTGGGCCGCGATCAGCCCCAGCATTTT

V gene: TRBV5-1
clone size: NA
D gene: NA
J gene: TRBJ1-1
CDR3 protein: CASSLGAGPTEAFF
CDR3 DNA: TGCGCCAGCAGCTTAGGGGCAGGGCCCACTGAAGCTTTCTTT

V gene: TRBV5-1
clone size: NA
D gene: NA
J gene: TRBJ2-7
CDR3 protein: CASSLEEGSVYEQYF
CDR3 DNA: TGCGCCAGCAGCTTGGAGGAGGGTAGTGTCTACGAGCAGTACTTC

V gene: TRBV6-5
clone size: NA
D gene: TRBD1
J gene: TRBJ2-3
CDR3 protein: CASSYSSYRGIDTQYF
CDR3 DNA: TGTGCCAGCAGTTACTCGTCCTACAGGGGGATAGATACGCAGTATTTT

V gene: TRBV6-5
clone size: few
D gene: TRBD1
J gene: TRBJ1-1
CDR3 protein: CASRVGTGNTEAFF
CDR3 DNA: TGTGCCAGCAGGGTGGGGACAGGTAACACTGAAGCTTTCTTT

V gene: TRBV4-2
clone size: NA
D gene: TRBD2
J gene: TRBJ2-7
CDR3 protein: CASSNLGRGGSSYEQYF
CDR3 DNA: TGTGCCAGCAGCAACCTAGGCCGGGGGGGGTCCTCCTACGAGCAGTACTTC

V gene: TRBV5-1
clone size: few
D gene: NA
J gene: TRBJ1-5
CDR3 protein: CASSLGVGLNQPQHF
CDR3 DNA: TGCGCCAGCAGCCTCGGGGTCGGGTTAAATCAGCCCCAGCATTTT

V gene: TRBV5-5
clone size: NA
D gene: NA
J gene: TRBJ1-1
CDR3 protein: CASSLAGDTEAFF
CDR3 DNA: TGTGCCAGCAGCTTGGCAGGGGACACTGAAGCTTTCTTT

V gene: TRBV2
clone size: NA
D gene: NA
J gene: TRBJ2-3
CDR3 protein: CASSGSSANTQYF
CDR3 DNA: TGTGCCAGCAGTGGGTCTAGCGCAAATACGCAGTATTTT

V gene: TRBV2
clone size: NA
D gene: NA
J gene: TRBJ1-1
CDR3 protein: CASSGTPLNTEAFF
CDR3 DNA: TGTGCCAGCAGTGGGACACCTTTGAACACTGAAGCTTTCTTT

V gene: TRBV11-2
clone size: NA
D gene: TRBD1
J gene: TRBJ1-6
CDR3 protein: CASSHRGSSYNSPLHF
CDR3 DNA: TGTGCCAGCAGCCACAGGGGGAGCTCCTATAATTCACCCCTCCACTTT

V gene: TRBV2
clone size: NA
D gene: NA
J gene: TRBJ1-5
CDR3 protein: CASSEKSGGGRPQHF
CDR3 DNA: TGTGCCAGCAGTGAAAAAAGCGGGGGGGGCCGGCCCCAGCATTTT

V gene: TRBV19
clone size: NA
D gene: TRBD1
J gene: TRBJ1-5
CDR3 protein: CASSTFDRESQPQHF
CDR3 DNA: TGTGCCAGTAGTACCTTTGACAGGGAAAGTCAGCCCCAGCATTTT